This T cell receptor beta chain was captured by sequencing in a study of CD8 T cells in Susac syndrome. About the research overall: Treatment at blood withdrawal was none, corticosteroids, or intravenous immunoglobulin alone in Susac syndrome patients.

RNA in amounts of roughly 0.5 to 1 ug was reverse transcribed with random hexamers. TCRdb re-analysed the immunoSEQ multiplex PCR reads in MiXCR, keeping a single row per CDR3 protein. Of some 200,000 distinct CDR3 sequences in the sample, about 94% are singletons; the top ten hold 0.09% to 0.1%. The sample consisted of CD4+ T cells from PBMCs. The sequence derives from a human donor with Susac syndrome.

The CDR3 region is CASSKGKAPEAFF. The CDR3 DNA reads as TGTGCCAGCAGCAAAGGGAAGGCCCCTGAAGCTTTCTTT. The chain uses TRBV12-3 or TRBV12-4 and TRBJ1-1; D gene uncertain. The CDR3 has 13 amino acids. V was pared by 6 bases and J by 6 bases, with 14 bases between.